This TCR delta chain was sequenced during a study of DNA immune sequencing with unique molecular identifiers. In the study overall: Around 93 ng enriched γδ T-cell DNA was sequenced versus about 1,000 ng non-enriched DNA.

All 8 TRDV and 4 TRDJ genes were targeted in 32-plex amplification of genomic DNA. In about 3 barcoding PCR cycles, molecules received a 12-nucleotide UMI, then adapter PCR followed. TCRdb ran CATT on the multiplex PCR reads. The sample holds 350 to 550 delta-chain clones; about a third are singletons and the top ten take around 66%. This CDR3 has 19 amino acids. Germline V gene lookup returns CDR1 GEAIGNYY and CDR2 EKD. Germline trimming cut 0 bases from V and 0 bases from J; bases unmatched to any gene: 14. There are a few counts of this clone. This likely reflects a read error, since a far larger clone is one base away.

This clonotype was obtained from a human donor in good health. Specimen: buffy coat blood. The chain joins TRDV2 to TRDJ1; 8 bases are a match to TRDD3. This chain's CDR3 is CACDTRGDWGSPYTDKLIF. CDR3 DNA sequence: TGTGCCTGTGACACCAGAGGTGACTGGGGGTCACCTTACACCGATAAACTCATCTTT.